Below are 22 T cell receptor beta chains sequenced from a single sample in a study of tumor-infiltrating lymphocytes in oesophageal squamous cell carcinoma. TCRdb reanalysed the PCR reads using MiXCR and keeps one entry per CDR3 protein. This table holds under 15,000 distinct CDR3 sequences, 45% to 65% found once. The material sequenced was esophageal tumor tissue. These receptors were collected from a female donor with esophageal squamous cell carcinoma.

CDR3 sequence reads: CASSRPTDRVVYEQYF. In DNA form, the CDR3 reads TGTGCCAGCAGCCGCCCAACGGACAGGGTTGTGTACGAGCAGTACTTC. V is TRBV7-8 and J is TRBJ2-7; TRBD1 matches 8 bases. With V trimmed by 5 bases and J by 4 bases, 13 bases remained unmatched. This CDR3 has 16 residues. Germline-derived CDR1 and CDR2 are SGHVS and FQNEAQ.

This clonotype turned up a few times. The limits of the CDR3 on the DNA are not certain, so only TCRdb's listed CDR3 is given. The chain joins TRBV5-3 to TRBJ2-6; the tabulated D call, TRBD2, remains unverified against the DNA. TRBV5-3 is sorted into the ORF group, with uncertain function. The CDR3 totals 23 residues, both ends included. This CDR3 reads CARSLFGCTEPVLPGRVWLHLRF.

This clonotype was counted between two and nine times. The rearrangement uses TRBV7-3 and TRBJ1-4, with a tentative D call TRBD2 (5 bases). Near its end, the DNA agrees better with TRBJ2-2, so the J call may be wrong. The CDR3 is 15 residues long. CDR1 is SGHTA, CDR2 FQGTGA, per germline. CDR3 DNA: TGTGCCAGCAGCTTAACTAGCGCGAACACCGGGGAGCTGTTTTTT. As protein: CASSLTSANTGELFF.

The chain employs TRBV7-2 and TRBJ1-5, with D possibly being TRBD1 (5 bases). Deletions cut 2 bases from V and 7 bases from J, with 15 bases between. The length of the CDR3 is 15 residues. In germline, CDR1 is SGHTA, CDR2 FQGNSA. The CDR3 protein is CASSLSWGVSQPQHF. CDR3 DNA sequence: TGTGCCAGCAGCTTAAGTTGGGGGGTAAGCCAGCCCCAGCATTTT.

CDR3 loop: CASSLAGLAGATDTQYF. The DNA for the CDR3 is TGTGCCAGCAGCTTAGCTGGACTAGCGGGAGCGACAGATACGCAGTATTTT. The rearrangement joins TRBV7-4 to TRBJ2-3; 13 bases match TRBD2. V lost 0 bases to trimming and J lost 3 bases; unmatched junction nucleotides: 3. The CDR3 spans 17 residues. CDR1 is SGHVT and CDR2 is SQSDAQ in the germline V gene.

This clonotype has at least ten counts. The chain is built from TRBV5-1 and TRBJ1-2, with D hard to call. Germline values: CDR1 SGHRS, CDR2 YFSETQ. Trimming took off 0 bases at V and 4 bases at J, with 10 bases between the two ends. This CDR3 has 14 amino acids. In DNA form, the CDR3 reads TGCGCCAGCAGCTTGGAGTCTCAGATCTATGGCTACACCTTC. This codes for CASSLESQIYGYTF.

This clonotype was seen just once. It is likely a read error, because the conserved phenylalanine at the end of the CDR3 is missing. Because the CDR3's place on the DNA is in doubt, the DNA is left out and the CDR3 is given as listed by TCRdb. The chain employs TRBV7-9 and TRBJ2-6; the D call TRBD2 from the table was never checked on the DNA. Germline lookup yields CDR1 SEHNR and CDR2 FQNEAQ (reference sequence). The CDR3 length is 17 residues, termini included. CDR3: CASSTRTSGYNEQYFGA.

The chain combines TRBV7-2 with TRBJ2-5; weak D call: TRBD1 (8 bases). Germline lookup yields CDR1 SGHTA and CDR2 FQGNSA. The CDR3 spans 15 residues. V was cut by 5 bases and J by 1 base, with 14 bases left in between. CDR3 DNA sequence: TGTGCCAGCAGCCCGAACAGGGGGGGCCAAGAGACCCAGTACTTC. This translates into CASSPNRGGQETQYF.

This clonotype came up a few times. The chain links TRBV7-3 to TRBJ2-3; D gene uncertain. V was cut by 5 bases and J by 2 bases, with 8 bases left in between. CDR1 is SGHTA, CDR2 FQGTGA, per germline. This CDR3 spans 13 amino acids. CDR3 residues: CASSPKPTDTQYF. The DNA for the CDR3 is TGTGCCAGCAGCCCCAAGCCCACAGATACGCAGTATTTT. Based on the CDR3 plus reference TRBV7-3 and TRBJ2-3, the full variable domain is GAGVSQTPSNKVTEKGKYVELRCDPISGHTALYWYRQSLGQGPEFLIYFQGTGAADDSGLPNDRFFAVRPEGSVSTLKIQRTERGDSAVYLCASSPKPTDTQYFGPGTRLTVL.

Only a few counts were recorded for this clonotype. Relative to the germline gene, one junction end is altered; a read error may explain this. CDR3 nucleotides: TGTGCCAGCAGCTTGGACCGGGGTTCACCCCTCCACTTC. This translates into CASSLDRGSPLHF. The rearrangement links TRBV7-2 to TRBJ2-5, with D possibly TRBD2 on 5 matching bases. The CDR3 covers 13 residues. The germline CDR1 and CDR2 sequences are SGHTA and FQGNSA.

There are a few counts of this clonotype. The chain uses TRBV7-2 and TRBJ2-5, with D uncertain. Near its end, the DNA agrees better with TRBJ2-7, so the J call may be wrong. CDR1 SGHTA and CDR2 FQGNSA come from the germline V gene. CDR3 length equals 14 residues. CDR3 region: CASSTRWRNDEQYF. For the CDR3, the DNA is TGTGCCAGCAGCACAAGGTGGCGGAATGACGAGCAGTACTTC.

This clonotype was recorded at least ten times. CDR3 protein: CASGLGQGIGANTGELFF. DNA of the CDR3: TGTGCTAGTGGTTTGGGACAGGGTATAGGGGCGAACACCGGGGAGCTGTTTTTT. The chain employs TRBV12-5 and TRBJ2-2; 7 nucleotides match TRBD1. Germline-derived CDR1 and CDR2 are LGHNT and FRNRAP. The CDR3 length is 18 residues. Losses at the gene ends were 1 base for V and 0 bases for J; bases not matched to a gene: 8.

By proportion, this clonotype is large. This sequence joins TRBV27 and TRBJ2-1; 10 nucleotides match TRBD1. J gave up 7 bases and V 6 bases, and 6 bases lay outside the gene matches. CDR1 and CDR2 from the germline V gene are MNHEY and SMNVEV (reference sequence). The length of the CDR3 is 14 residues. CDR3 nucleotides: TGTGCCAGCAGAAGTGGGACAGGGGTGAATGAGCAGTTCTTC. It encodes CASRSGTGVNEQFF.

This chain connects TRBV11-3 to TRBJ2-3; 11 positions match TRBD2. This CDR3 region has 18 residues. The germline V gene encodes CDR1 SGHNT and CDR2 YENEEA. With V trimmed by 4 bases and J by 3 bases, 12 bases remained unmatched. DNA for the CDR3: TGTGCCAGCAGCTCAGGACGAATAGCGGGAGGGAATACAGATACGCAGTATTTT. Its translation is CASSSGRIAGGNTDTQYF.

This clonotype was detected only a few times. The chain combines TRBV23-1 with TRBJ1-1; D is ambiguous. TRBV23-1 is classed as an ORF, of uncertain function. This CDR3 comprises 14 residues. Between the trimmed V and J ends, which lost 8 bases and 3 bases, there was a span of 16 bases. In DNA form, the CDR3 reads TGCGCCAGCTGCGGCCTCCCCGAGGACACTGAAGCTTTCTTT. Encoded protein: CASCGLPEDTEAFF.

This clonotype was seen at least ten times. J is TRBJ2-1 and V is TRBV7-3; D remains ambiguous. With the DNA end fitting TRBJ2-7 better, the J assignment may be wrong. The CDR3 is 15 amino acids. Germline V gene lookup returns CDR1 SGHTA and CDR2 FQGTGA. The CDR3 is CASSLGSSSYNEQYF. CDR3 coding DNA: TGTGCCAGCAGCTTAGGGTCCAGCTCCTACAATGAGCAGTACTTC.

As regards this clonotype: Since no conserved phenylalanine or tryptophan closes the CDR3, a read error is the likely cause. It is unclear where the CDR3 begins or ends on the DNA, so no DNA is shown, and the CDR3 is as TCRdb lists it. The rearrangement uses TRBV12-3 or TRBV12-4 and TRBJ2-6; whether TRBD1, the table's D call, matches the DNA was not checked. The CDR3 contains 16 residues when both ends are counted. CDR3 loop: CASSLRQGMETQYFGA.

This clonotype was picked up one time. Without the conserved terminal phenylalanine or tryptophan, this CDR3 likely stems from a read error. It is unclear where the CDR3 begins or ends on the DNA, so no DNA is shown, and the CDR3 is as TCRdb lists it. The CDR3 here is CASSLAGVGKQFFGA. J is TRBJ2-4 and V is TRBV7-2; no check of the table's D call, TRBD1, against the DNA was made. The CDR3 numbers 15 amino acids, ends counted. The germline CDR1 and CDR2 sequences are SGHTA and FQGNSA.

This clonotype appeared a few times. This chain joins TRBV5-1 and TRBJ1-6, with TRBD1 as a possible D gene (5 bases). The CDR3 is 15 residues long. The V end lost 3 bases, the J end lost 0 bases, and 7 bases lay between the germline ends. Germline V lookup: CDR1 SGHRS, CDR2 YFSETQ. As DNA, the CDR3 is TGCGCCAGCAGCTCGGGGGACTCCTATAATTCACCCCTCCACTTT. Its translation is CASSSGDSYNSPLHF.

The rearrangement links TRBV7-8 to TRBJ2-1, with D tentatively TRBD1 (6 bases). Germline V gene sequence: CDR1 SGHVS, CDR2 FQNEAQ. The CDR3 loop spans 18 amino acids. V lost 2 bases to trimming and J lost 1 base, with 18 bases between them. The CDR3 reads CASSLTTPGDGSYNEQFF. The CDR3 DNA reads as TGTGCCAGCAGCTTAACCACCCCAGGGGATGGGTCCTACAATGAGCAGTTCTTC.

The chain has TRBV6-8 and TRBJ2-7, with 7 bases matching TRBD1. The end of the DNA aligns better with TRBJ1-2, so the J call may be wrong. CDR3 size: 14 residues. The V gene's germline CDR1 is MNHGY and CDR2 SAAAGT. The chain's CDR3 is CASTAGTASYGYTF. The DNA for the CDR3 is TGTGCCAGCACCGCAGGGACAGCTAGCTATGGCTACACCTTC.

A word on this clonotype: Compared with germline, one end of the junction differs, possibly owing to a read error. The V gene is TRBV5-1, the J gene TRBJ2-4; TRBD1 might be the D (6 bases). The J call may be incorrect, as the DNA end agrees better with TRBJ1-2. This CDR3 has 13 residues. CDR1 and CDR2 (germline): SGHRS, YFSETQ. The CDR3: CATSVVTGIGYTF. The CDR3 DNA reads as TGCGCCACCAGCGTAGTCACAGGGATCGGCTACACCTTC.